This T cell receptor beta chain was observed in a study of response to subunit inactivated influenza vaccine. Study-level results: The study's authors posited that every seasonal influenza vaccination enlists few new T cells.

A note on this clonotype: The antigen remains undetermined.

TCRdb analysed the RT-PCR reads with MiXCR anew, one entry per CDR3 protein. This table holds hundreds of thousands of distinct CDR3 sequences, roughly 18% found once. V was pared by 6 bases and J by 7 bases, with 9 bases of the junction left unmatched. The CDR3 is 15 amino acids. This receptor was identified in a man aged 45-65 years who received an inactivated influenza vaccine. V gene TRBV12-3 or TRBV12-4 combines with J gene TRBJ1-6; 7 nucleotides align to TRBD1. This specimen consisted of PBMCs from blood, obtained 4 to 6 days after vaccination. The DNA of the CDR3 is TGTGCCAGCAGAAATCCGGGACAGCAGAATTCACCCCTCCACTTT. Translating gives CASRNPGQQNSPLHF.